The T cell receptor (beta chain) under discussion was sequenced for a study of blood T cells in healthy people across ages. Alongside a J-beta primer mix, a sample-barcoded 5' primer served in a second PCR lasting roughly 7 to 12 cycles. In TCRdb, the 5' RACE reads were re-called with MiXCR into one record per CDR3 protein. The data show approximately 960,000 distinct CDR3 sequences, 25% to 30% seen once. The study recruited healthy Caucasian donors from Russia who were aged roughly 6 to 95. Germline V gene sequence: CDR1 LGHNA, CDR2 YSLEER. V gave up 0 bases and J gave up 7 bases, with 18 bases separating them. The length of the CDR3 is 16 residues. This same sample was also taken into another study, of T cells of mothers and their children. Per that paper: In the second PCR, M1S primer introduced barcodes and 2-4 random bases. The study obtained over 8.5 million TCR beta CDR3 reads per mother and about 3 million per child. With unrelated pairs as the comparison, related mother-child pairs had a slightly higher overlap that was not significant.

This TCR was recovered from a woman between 40 and 50 years old in good health. The V call is TRBV4-3, the J call TRBJ1-1; D not certain. Sequences were obtained from blood. CDR3 coding DNA: TGCGCCAGCAGCCAAGAGCCGGGGATAAGTTCGTATGAAGCTTTCTTT. It encodes CASSQEPGISSYEAFF.